This T cell receptor beta chain was sequenced for a study of T cell responses to AZD1222 COVID-19 vaccine. Study results and caveats: Vaccine-related CD4 TCRs covered spike, predominating at 160-218 and 743-854. Targets within unmutated variant regions were reportedly found for nearly half of spike-specific TCRs.

The CDR3 loop spans 16 amino acids. Germline assignment: CDR1 SGHRS and CDR2 YFSETQ. Deletions cut 0 bases from V and 0 bases from J, with 10 bases between. Clones were read by immunoSEQ multiplex PCR, and TCRdb kept only the in-frame ones, dropping some. The sample consists of about 83,000 clones, approximately 90% of them appearing once. On this clone: Its antigen is not known.

The chain is built from TRBV5-1 and TRBJ2-1; the D is unclear. This TCR was sampled from an adult in good health. The specimen was peripheral blood, collected on day 0 of MenACWY control vaccination. The CDR3 coding sequence is TGCGCCAGCAGCTTGGAGGGCACCGGCTCCTACAATGAGCAGTTCTTC. Its translation: CASSLEGTGSYNEQFF.